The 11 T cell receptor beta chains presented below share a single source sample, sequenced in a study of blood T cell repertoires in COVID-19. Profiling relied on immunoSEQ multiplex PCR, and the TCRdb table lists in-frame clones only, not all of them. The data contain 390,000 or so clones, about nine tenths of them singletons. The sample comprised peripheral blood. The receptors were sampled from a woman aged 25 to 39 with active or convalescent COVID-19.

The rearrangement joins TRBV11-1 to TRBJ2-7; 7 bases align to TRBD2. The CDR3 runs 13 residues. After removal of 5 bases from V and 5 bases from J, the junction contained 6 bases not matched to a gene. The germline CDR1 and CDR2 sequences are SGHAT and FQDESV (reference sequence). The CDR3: CASSPAGQDEQYF. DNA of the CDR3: TGTGCCAGCAGCCCAGCGGGGCAGGACGAGCAGTACTTC.

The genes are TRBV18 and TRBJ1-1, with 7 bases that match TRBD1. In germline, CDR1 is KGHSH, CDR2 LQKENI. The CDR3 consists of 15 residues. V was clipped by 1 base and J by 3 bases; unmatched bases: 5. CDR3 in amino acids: CASSPQQGLDTEAFF. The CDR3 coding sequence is TGTGCCAGCTCACCACAACAGGGGTTGGACACTGAAGCTTTCTTT. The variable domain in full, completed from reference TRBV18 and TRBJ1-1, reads NAGVMQNPRHLVRRRGQEARLRCSPMKGHSHVYWYRQLPEEGLKFMVYLQKENIIDESGMPKERFSAEFPKEGPSILRIQQVVRGDSAAYFCASSPQQGLDTEAFFGQGTRLTVV.

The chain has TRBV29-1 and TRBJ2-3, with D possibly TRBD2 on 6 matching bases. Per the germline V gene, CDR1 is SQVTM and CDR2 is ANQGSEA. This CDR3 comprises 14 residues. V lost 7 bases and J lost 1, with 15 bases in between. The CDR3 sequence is CSAQHGGGTDTQYF. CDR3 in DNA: TGCAGCGCCCAACATGGAGGGGGCACAGATACGCAGTATTTT.

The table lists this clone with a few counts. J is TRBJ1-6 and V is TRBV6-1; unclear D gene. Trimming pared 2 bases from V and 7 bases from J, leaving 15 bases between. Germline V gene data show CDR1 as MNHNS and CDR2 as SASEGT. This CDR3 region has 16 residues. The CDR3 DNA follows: TGTGCCAGCAGTGAACGGGGTATCGAATTCAATTCACCCCTCCACTTT. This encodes CASSERGIEFNSPLHF.

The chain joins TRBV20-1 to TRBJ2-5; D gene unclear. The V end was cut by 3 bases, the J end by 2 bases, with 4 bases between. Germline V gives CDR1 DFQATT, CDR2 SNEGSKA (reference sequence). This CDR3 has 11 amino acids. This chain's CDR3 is CSASKQETQYF. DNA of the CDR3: TGCAGTGCTAGCAAACAAGAGACCCAGTACTTC.

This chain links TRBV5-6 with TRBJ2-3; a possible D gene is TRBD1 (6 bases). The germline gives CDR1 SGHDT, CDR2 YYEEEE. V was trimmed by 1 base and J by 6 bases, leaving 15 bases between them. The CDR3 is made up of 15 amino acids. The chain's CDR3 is CASSLSQGKGDTQYF. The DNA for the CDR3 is TGTGCCAGCAGCTTGAGTCAGGGGAAGGGTGATACGCAGTATTTT.

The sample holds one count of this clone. CDR3 sequence reads: CASRKGASGGYTF. DNA of the CDR3: TGTGCCAGCAGGAAGGGGGCGTCAGGTGGCTACACCTTC. The chain employs TRBV5-8 and TRBJ1-2; the match to TRBD1 covers 7 bases. The V and J ends lost 5 bases and 7 bases, in that order; junction bases with no gene match: 8. There are 13 residues in the CDR3. The germline V gene encodes CDR1 SGHTS and CDR2 YDEGEE.

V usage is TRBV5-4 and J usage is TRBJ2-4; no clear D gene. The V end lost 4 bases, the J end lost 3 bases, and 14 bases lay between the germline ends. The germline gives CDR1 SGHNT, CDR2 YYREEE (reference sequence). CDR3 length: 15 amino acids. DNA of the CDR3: TGTGCCAGCAGCCTGCCTGGTGCAGGCAAAAACATTCAGTACTTC. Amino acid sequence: CASSLPGAGKNIQYF.

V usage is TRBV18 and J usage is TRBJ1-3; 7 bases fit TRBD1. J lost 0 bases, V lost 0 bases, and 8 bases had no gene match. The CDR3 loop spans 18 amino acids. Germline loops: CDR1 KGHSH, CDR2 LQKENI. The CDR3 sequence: CASSPPGGTASSGNTIYF. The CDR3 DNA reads TGTGCCAGCTCACCACCGGGTGGGACAGCGAGCTCTGGAAACACCATATATTTT.

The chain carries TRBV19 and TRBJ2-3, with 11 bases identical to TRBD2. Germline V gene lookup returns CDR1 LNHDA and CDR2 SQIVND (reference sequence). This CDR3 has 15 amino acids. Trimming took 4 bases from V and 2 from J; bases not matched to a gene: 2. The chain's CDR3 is CASSKTSGITDTQYF. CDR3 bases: TGTGCCAGTAGTAAGACTAGCGGGATCACAGATACGCAGTATTTT.

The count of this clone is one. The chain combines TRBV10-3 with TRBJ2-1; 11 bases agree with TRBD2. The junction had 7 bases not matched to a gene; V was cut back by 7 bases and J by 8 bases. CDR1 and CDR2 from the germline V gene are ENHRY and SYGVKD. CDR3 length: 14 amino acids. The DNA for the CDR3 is TGTGCCATCACTAAACTAGCGGGAGCGGATGAGCAGTTCTTC. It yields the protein CAITKLAGADEQFF.